These T cell receptor beta chains were read from a single sample in a study of lymphopenia after photon versus proton radiotherapy. Profiled with immunoSEQ multiplex PCR; TCRdb holds only in-frame clones, not every one. The table has 55,000 to 75,000 clones, roughly 91% seen once; the top ten hold roughly 2.7%. The sample consisted of peripheral blood, taken from a patient treated with photon-based radiotherapy. Every receptor here comes from a woman aged 70-85 years with pancreatic cancer. CDR3s leave out the opening cysteine and the closing phenylalanine or tryptophan.

V	J	CDR3
TRBV5-6	TRBJ1-1	ASSLANRGRTEAF
TRBV27	TRBJ2-3	AIAPSGVGTDTQY
TRBV18	TRBJ2-5	ASSPRVGNSQETQY
TRBV11-3	TRBJ2-7	ASSLHSGSGYEQY
TRBV2	TRBJ2-7	ASSVAGGPYEQY
TRBV11-2	TRBJ2-5	ASSAVPRDRGTQY
TRBV5-6	TRBJ2-1	ASSYDLDEQF
TRBV5-4	TRBJ2-7	ASSQGLAGNTYEQY
TRBV5-1	TRBJ2-3	ASLPGVGDTQY
TRBV7-9	TRBJ2-5	ASNRQRQETQY
TRBV15	TRBJ2-7	ATSTSASGRDKY
TRBV18	TRBJ1-1	ASSPPTGQKNTEAF
TRBV29-1	TRBJ1-1	SVRGRLNTEAF
TRBV19	TRBJ1-1	ASSAIRDGAF
TRBV6-5	TRBJ2-3	ASSYTGGPSTDTQY
TRBV6-5	TRBJ2-7	ASSIGAPRYEQY
TRBV21-1	TRBJ2-6	ASSKGVRPTGANVLT
TRBV5-4	TRBJ2-3	ASSISGTDTQY
TRBV7-2	TRBJ2-1	ASSLEADQGFPPLHEQF
TRBV6-1	TRBJ2-3	ASSEASPGTANTDTQY
TRBV30	TRBJ1-3	AWEKEAAGNTIY
TRBV28	TRBJ2-1	ASSLGLSSYNEQF
TRBV11-2	TRBJ1-1	ASSHPDRGQTEAF
TRBV5-1	TRBJ2-7	ASSFNWDRPSYEQY
TRBV2	TRBJ1-4	ASISGDSGEKLF
TRBV9	TRBJ2-3	ASSERDSLTDTQY
TRBV2	TRBJ2-2	ASRGQGRVGELF
TRBV10-3	TRBJ2-1	AIRGGEWNEQF
TRBV5-6	TRBJ1-1	ASSHKRDRVRSNTEAF
TRBV19	TRBJ2-1	ASSNRQGGEQF
TRBV9	TRBJ2-7	ASSVGPSYEQY
TRBV5-5	TRBJ2-3	ASSRLISTDTQY
TRBV6-6	TRBJ1-4	ASSFSTGKGEKLF
TRBV5-3	TRBJ2-4	ARSSLTGGGDIQY
TRBV7-2	TRBJ2-3	ASSKVRDTQY
TRBV19	TRBJ1-5	ASSASQQPQH
TRBV6-1	TRBJ2-1	ASSSRLAGGNEQF
TRBV6-4	TRBJ2-1	ASSLNKLDRGRNNEQF
TRBV5-4	TRBJ2-5	ASSPGGRQETQY
TRBV9	TRBJ1-4	ASSADRANEKLF